This TCR beta chain was observed in a study of blood T cell repertoires in COVID-19. The CDR3 has 12 amino acids. Deletions cut 7 bases from V and 3 bases from J, with 8 bases between. CDR1 and CDR2 (germline): MDHEN, SYDVKM. Comments on this clone: Other nucleotide sequences from this sample produce the same CDR3.

TCRdb's copy holds only in-frame clones and misses some; the assay was immunoSEQ multiplex PCR. Among about 59,000 clones listed, around 79% were seen once. This clonotype was obtained from a woman aged 45-65 years with active or convalescent COVID-19. V gene TRBV28 combines with J gene TRBJ2-3; D is uncertain. The sequencing input was peripheral blood. CDR3 amino acids: CASMSDTDTQYF. CDR3 coding DNA: TGTGCCAGCATGAGCGATACAGATACGCAGTATTTT.